The 7 T cell receptor beta chains below come from one sample, sequenced in a study of blood T cell repertoires in COVID-19. Sequencing was performed with immunoSEQ multiplex PCR; in TCRdb, only in-frame clones are kept and a portion is missing. The sample includes about 280,000 clones, around 86% of them seen just once. Sequencing was performed on peripheral blood. These receptors came from a woman aged 25 to 45 who had recovered from COVID-19.

The chain is built from TRBV6-2 or TRBV6-3 and TRBJ2-3; 7 bases fit TRBD2. This CDR3 spans 15 amino acids. V trimming: 5 bases; J trimming: 6 bases; junction bases outside the gene matches: 11. Germline assignment: CDR1 MNHEY and CDR2 SVGEGT. The CDR3 region is CASSPTGSGTDTQYF. DNA of the CDR3: TGTGCCAGCAGTCCCACGGGGAGCGGGACGGATACGCAGTATTTT.

This rearrangement joins TRBV7-9 to TRBJ2-1; TRBD2 is a possible D gene (7 bases). The germline V gene encodes CDR1 SEHNR and CDR2 FQNEAQ (reference sequence). The CDR3 consists of 17 residues. V was shortened by 2 bases and J by 0 bases, with 14 bases between the two germline ends. CDR3 sequence reads: CASSLRGGDTSYNEQFF. As DNA, the CDR3 is TGTGCCAGCAGCTTAAGGGGGGGGGACACCTCCTACAATGAGCAGTTCTTC.

The chain couples TRBV6-5 to TRBJ1-3; D not certain. The germline V gene encodes CDR1 MNHEY and CDR2 SVGAGI. Trimming removed 2 bases at V and 8 bases at J, with 19 bases between. The CDR3 length is 16 residues. CDR3 DNA: TGTGCCAGCAGTTACAAACTGGGCGGGGATGTATACACCATATATTTT. Amino acids: CASSYKLGGDVYTIYF.

This chain connects TRBV29-1 to TRBJ2-2; D is possibly TRBD1 (6 bases). Germline V gives CDR1 SQVTM, CDR2 ANQGSEA. The CDR3 loop spans 14 amino acids. Trimming took off 6 bases at V and 4 bases at J, with 15 bases between the two ends. The CDR3 spells CSVGANPGTGELFF. In nucleotides, the CDR3 is TGCAGCGTGGGGGCCAACCCCGGCACCGGGGAGCTGTTTTTT.

The DNA for the CDR3 is TGCGCCAGCAGCCCTCAGGGCACTGAAGCTTTCTTT. As protein: CASSPQGTEAFF. The chain uses TRBV5-1 and TRBJ1-1, with D perhaps TRBD1 (5 bases). Germline V gene data show CDR1 as SGHRS and CDR2 as YFSETQ. The CDR3 extends over 12 amino acids. Trimming cost V 4 bases and J 4 bases, with 8 bases left between them. Full variable domain (outside the CDR3, taken from reference TRBV5-1 and TRBJ1-1): KAGVTQTPRYLIKTRGQQVTLSCSPISGHRSVSWYQQTPGQGLQFLFEYFSETQRNKGNFPGRFSGRQFSNSRSEMNVSTLELGDSALYLCASSPQGTEAFFGQGTRLTVV.

The chain uses TRBV19 and TRBJ1-1; D may be TRBD1 (6 bases). The CDR3 covers 14 residues. Germline CDR1 is LNHDA and CDR2 is SQIVND (reference sequence). The germline V and J ends were trimmed by 1 base and 6 bases, with 12 bases remaining between them. DNA for the CDR3: TGTGCCAGTAGTATAGTAATTGGGGGCTCTGAAGCTTTCTTT. Protein sequence: CASSIVIGGSEAFF.

The chain uses TRBV2 and TRBJ1-2; no clear D. Per germline, CDR1 SNHLY and CDR2 FYNNEI. This CDR3 contains 14 residues. Trimming removed 6 bases from V and 1 base from J, with 12 bases in between. The DNA of the CDR3 is TGTGCCAGCAGGCAGCCGGGGTTTAACTATGGCTACACCTTC. This sequence encodes CASRQPGFNYGYTF.